This T cell receptor (beta chain) derives from a study of blood T cell repertoires in COVID-19. The assay was immunoSEQ multiplex PCR, and TCRdb's table has in-frame clones only and misses some. The table shows around 94,000 clones, with about 91% occurring only once. This sequence was found in a man younger than 30 with acute or convalescent COVID-19. Sequencing input: peripheral blood.

The CDR3, as DNA: TGTGCCAGGGGGTTCGGGACTAGCGGGAGTTCGTTAAACACCGGGGAGCTGTTTTTT. This sequence encodes CARGFGTSGSSLNTGELFF. The V and J genes are TRBV2 and TRBJ2-2; 14 bases align to TRBD2. Germline V gene data show CDR1 as SNHLY and CDR2 as FYNNEI. V lost 9 bases to trimming and J lost 2 bases; unmatched junction nucleotides: 14. The CDR3 length is 19 residues.